This T cell receptor (beta chain) stems from a study of blood T cells in healthy people across ages. Whole-study findings and limits: Measured against age, TCR beta diversity per million T cells decreased in a roughly linear manner.

Through a sample-barcoded 5' primer and a J-beta primer mix, a second PCR was run for about 7 to 12 cycles. All cDNA molecules were each tagged by a template-switch adaptor with 12 random nucleotides. In TCRdb, the 5' RACE reads were re-called with MiXCR into one record per CDR3 protein. The sample records roughly 800,000 distinct CDR3 sequences, roughly 25% being singletons. The germline V gene encodes CDR1 LGHDT and CDR2 YNNKEL (reference sequence). This CDR3 contains 18 residues. V was trimmed by 5 bases and J by 6 bases, leaving 27 bases between them. Points on this clonotype: Its matching antigen is unknown.

The same sample was also used in a study of T cells of mothers and their children.

Sequencing input: blood. J is TRBJ2-3 and V is TRBV3-1; D is unclear. The TCR sequence derives from a boy younger than 18 in good health. For the CDR3, the DNA is TGTGCCAGCAGCTTGAGGACGGGTCTCCTTGGGTCTGTCGATACGCAGTATTTT. Protein: CASSLRTGLLGSVDTQYF.